A selection of T cell receptor beta chains follows, all from one sample in a study of identical twins. Each CDR3 protein is one row after TCRdb ran MiXCR on the 5' RACE reads. This sample has about 690,000 distinct CDR3 sequences, with roughly 6% found just once. Sequenced input: naive T cells sorted from blood. These TCRs come from a man between 18 and 35 years old in good health. Both conserved end residues are part of each CDR3. The D gene is left open where the match is weak. The size of a clone is reported for some rows only, either as once, few or many, or as a class for expanded clones.

DNA: TGCGCCAGCAGTAGGGAGTACACCGGGGAGCTGTTTTTT
CDR3: CASSREYTGELFF
J: TRBJ2-2
V: TRBV10-2
D: -
size: many

DNA: TGTGCCAGCAGTTTAGGGGGGGAAGGGTACAATGAGCAGTTCTTC
CDR3: CASSLGGEGYNEQFF
J: TRBJ2-1
V: TRBV12-3/TRBV12-4
D: -
size: many

DNA: TGTGCCAGCAGTTTAGGGACTAGGGGCAATGAGCAGTTCTTC
CDR3: CASSLGTRGNEQFF
J: TRBJ2-1
V: TRBV27
D: TRBD2
size: few

DNA: TGCAGTGCTAGCGTCCGGGCTAGCAATCAGCCCCAGCATTTT
CDR3: CSASVRASNQPQHF
J: TRBJ1-5
V: TRBV20-1
D: -
size: -

DNA: TGTGCCAGCAGTTACCCGACTAGCGGGAGTCGGAATGAGCAGTTCTTC
CDR3: CASSYPTSGSRNEQFF
J: TRBJ2-1
V: TRBV6-2/TRBV6-3
D: TRBD2
size: many

DNA: TGTGCCATCAGTGAGTCGACCGCGAAGAACACCGGGGAGCTGTTTTTT
CDR3: CAISESTAKNTGELFF
J: TRBJ2-2
V: TRBV10-3
D: -
size: -

DNA: TGTGCCAGCAGCGGGCGGGGGGACAGGGCACCCTACGAGCAGTACTTC
CDR3: CASSGRGDRAPYEQYF
J: TRBJ2-7
V: TRBV12-3/TRBV12-4
D: -
size: -

DNA: TGTGCCAGCAGCCCAGGGACAGGGGAGGAAAACACCATATATTTT
CDR3: CASSPGTGEENTIYF
J: TRBJ1-3
V: TRBV7-6
D: TRBD1
size: many

DNA: TGTGCCAGCAGCTTCCCTTACAGGGCCGGGGAGCTGTTTTTT
CDR3: CASSFPYRAGELFF
J: TRBJ2-2
V: TRBV5-6
D: -
size: many

DNA: TGTGCCAGCTCTCCACTGGGGAGCGGGAGCCACCAAGAGACCCAGTACTTC
CDR3: CASSPLGSGSHQETQYF
J: TRBJ2-5
V: TRBV18
D: TRBD2
size: few

DNA: TGTGCCAGCAGTGCCCCGGGACAGACTCCTTATGGCTACACCTTC
CDR3: CASSAPGQTPYGYTF
J: TRBJ1-2
V: TRBV27
D: TRBD1
size: few

DNA: TGTGCCAGCAGTGTTAGGCGGGAGAGAAATGAGCAGTTCTTC
CDR3: CASSVRRERNEQFF
J: TRBJ2-1
V: TRBV6-1
D: TRBD2
size: many

DNA: TGTGCCACCAGCGGGGGACAGTACACCGGGGAGCTGTTTTTT
CDR3: CATSGGQYTGELFF
J: TRBJ2-2
V: TRBV15
D: TRBD1
size: many

DNA: TGTGCCAGCGGGGGGACGAGGAGGCTCTCCTTGGATGAGCAGTTCTTC
CDR3: CASGGTRRLSLDEQFF
J: TRBJ2-1
V: TRBV2
D: -
size: many

DNA: TGTGCCAGCAGCTCCAAGCGGGCCACCTACGAGCAGTACTTC
CDR3: CASSSKRATYEQYF
J: TRBJ2-7
V: TRBV7-9
D: -
size: few

DNA: TGTGCCAGCAGCCCCGGAGACTCAAGCTCCTACAATGAGCAGTTCTTC
CDR3: CASSPGDSSSYNEQFF
J: TRBJ2-1
V: TRBV3-1
D: -
size: many

DNA: TGCGCCAGCAGCTTGGCCTTTGATTCGGCAGGCTTATACGAGCAGTACTTC
CDR3: CASSLAFDSAGLYEQYF
J: TRBJ2-7
V: TRBV5-1
D: -
size: many

DNA: TGTGCCAGCAGCTTCTCCAGGGCAGCCGGCTATGGCTACACCTTC
CDR3: CASSFSRAAGYGYTF
J: TRBJ1-2
V: TRBV7-2
D: -
size: few

DNA: TGTGCCAGCAGCCCCTTGCGGGAGGCCCTCGGGGAGCTGTTTTTT
CDR3: CASSPLREALGELFF
J: TRBJ2-2
V: TRBV7-8
D: TRBD2
size: many

DNA: TGCAGCGTCATAATCTCCGGGGAGATACCAGCTTTCTTT
CDR3: CSVIISGEIPAFF
J: TRBJ1-1
V: TRBV29-1
D: -
size: many

DNA: TGCGCCAGCAGCGACTTAGGGAAAAACATTCAGTACTTC
CDR3: CASSDLGKNIQYF
J: TRBJ2-4
V: TRBV5-1
D: -
size: many

DNA: TGTGCCACCAGTGAGGAGAGCTCCTACAATGAGCAGTTCTTC
CDR3: CATSEESSYNEQFF
J: TRBJ2-1
V: TRBV24-1
D: -
size: many

DNA: TGTGCCAGCAGTTATGAGAACACCGGGGAGCTGTTTTTT
CDR3: CASSYENTGELFF
J: TRBJ2-2
V: TRBV6-2/TRBV6-3
D: -
size: few

DNA: TGCGCCAGCAGCTACGGGACTCTCAGTGGCTACACCTTC
CDR3: CASSYGTLSGYTF
J: TRBJ1-2
V: TRBV5-1
D: -
size: many

DNA: TGTGCCAGCCGCGTAGTAGCGGAGTACAATGAGCAGTTCTTC
CDR3: CASRVVAEYNEQFF
J: TRBJ2-1
V: TRBV7-9
D: -
size: -

DNA: TGTGCCAGCAGCTTAGCGGCGAACAATGAGCAGTTCTTC
CDR3: CASSLAANNEQFF
J: TRBJ2-1
V: TRBV11-3
D: -
size: many

DNA: TGTGCCAGCAGTGACCCGGGGTTCCGGGATAAAGCGTACGAGCAGTACTTC
CDR3: CASSDPGFRDKAYEQYF
J: TRBJ2-7
V: TRBV2
D: -
size: -

DNA: TGTGCCATCAGTACAGGGCCTAATAGCAATCAGCCCCAGCATTTT
CDR3: CAISTGPNSNQPQHF
J: TRBJ1-5
V: TRBV10-3
D: -
size: -

DNA: TGCAGCGTTGGGTCCAAAAACATTCAGTACTTC
CDR3: CSVGSKNIQYF
J: TRBJ2-4
V: TRBV29-1
D: -
size: many

DNA: TGCGCCGCCGAGACTCCGGGGGCAGGAACTAATGAAAAACTGTTTTTT
CDR3: CAAETPGAGTNEKLFF
J: TRBJ1-4
V: TRBV5-1
D: -
size: many

DNA: TGCGCCAGCAGCTTGGCCGAACGGTTTCCCAATGAGCAGTTCTTC
CDR3: CASSLAERFPNEQFF
J: TRBJ2-1
V: TRBV5-1
D: -
size: many

DNA: TGTGCCAGCAGTTTTCTCCTAGGCATTCAGTACTTC
CDR3: CASSFLLGIQYF
J: TRBJ2-4
V: TRBV12-3/TRBV12-4
D: -
size: many

DNA: TGTGCCAGCTCACCACCGTCCAGGCTAGACGAGTACCAAGAGACCCAGTACTTC
CDR3: CASSPPSRLDEYQETQYF
J: TRBJ2-5
V: TRBV18
D: -
size: -

DNA: TGTGCCAGTAGTATTCAGGGCCCAGTGGGGACCCAGTACTTC
CDR3: CASSIQGPVGTQYF
J: TRBJ2-5
V: TRBV19
D: -
size: few

DNA: TGCAGTGCTAGAGGGGGACAGGGGTTTATCGATGAGCAGTTCTTC
CDR3: CSARGGQGFIDEQFF
J: TRBJ2-1
V: TRBV20-1
D: TRBD1
size: many

DNA: TGTGCCTGGAGACCCCTGGAGACCCAGTACTTC
CDR3: CAWRPLETQYF
J: TRBJ2-5
V: TRBV30
D: -
size: few

DNA: TGTGCCAGCTCCTATAAAGGGAATAATTCACCCCTCCACTTT
CDR3: CASSYKGNNSPLHF
J: TRBJ1-6
V: TRBV11-2
D: -
size: -

DNA: TGCGCCAGCAGCTTGGTAATGAATGAGCAGTTCTTC
CDR3: CASSLVMNEQFF
J: TRBJ2-1
V: TRBV5-1
D: -
size: many

DNA: TGTGCCACCAGCGCTAGCGGGGTTCAGTACTTC
CDR3: CATSASGVQYF
J: TRBJ2-4
V: TRBV24-1
D: TRBD2
size: many

DNA: TGTGCCAGCAGTTTACGGACTAGCCGCACAGATACGCAGTATTTT
CDR3: CASSLRTSRTDTQYF
J: TRBJ2-3
V: TRBV27
D: TRBD2
size: -

DNA: TGTGCCAGCAGCGTAGAGGGGTGGCTAGAGCAGTTCTTC
CDR3: CASSVEGWLEQFF
J: TRBJ2-1
V: TRBV9
D: -
size: few

DNA: TGCGCCAGCAGCATAAGCGACAGGGGGGGCCACTACACCTTC
CDR3: CASSISDRGGHYTF
J: TRBJ1-2
V: TRBV5-1
D: TRBD1
size: -

DNA: TGCGCCAGCAGCTTGTATGCGGGGCCCACCGGGGAGCTGTTTTTT
CDR3: CASSLYAGPTGELFF
J: TRBJ2-2
V: TRBV5-1
D: -
size: -

DNA: TGTGCCAGCAGACGGGGCCCCTCAAACACTGAAGCTTTCTTT
CDR3: CASRRGPSNTEAFF
J: TRBJ1-1
V: TRBV3-1
D: -
size: -

DNA: TGTGCCAGCAGCTTAGGCAGGGGCCCCAATTCACCCCTCCACTTT
CDR3: CASSLGRGPNSPLHF
J: TRBJ1-6
V: TRBV7-2
D: -
size: few

DNA: TGTGCCAGCAGCCCTAGCGGGGAGACCTCCTACAATGAGCAGTTCTTC
CDR3: CASSPSGETSYNEQFF
J: TRBJ2-1
V: TRBV5-6
D: TRBD2
size: few

DNA: TGTGCCAGCAGTTTCGGGCGAAAGGCGGGAGGGCTAGGCAATGAGCAGTTCTTC
CDR3: CASSFGRKAGGLGNEQFF
J: TRBJ2-1
V: TRBV12-3/TRBV12-4
D: TRBD2
size: many

DNA: TGTGCCAGCAGGCTCTCCGGGACTCCTTCAAATGAGCAGTTCTTC
CDR3: CASRLSGTPSNEQFF
J: TRBJ2-1
V: TRBV3-1
D: -
size: many

DNA: TGCAGTGCTAGAGTATTTGGGGGTGCTAGCGGGAGGGCAAACAATGAGCAGTTCTTC
CDR3: CSARVFGGASGRANNEQFF
J: TRBJ2-1
V: TRBV20-1
D: TRBD2
size: many

DNA: TGTGCCAGCAGTTTATTTTCAGGGGATAGTCAGTACTTC
CDR3: CASSLFSGDSQYF
J: TRBJ2-7
V: TRBV12-3/TRBV12-4
D: -
size: many

DNA: TGTGCCAGCAGCTACGGGACATTAAGTTACAATGAGCAGTTCTTC
CDR3: CASSYGTLSYNEQFF
J: TRBJ2-1
V: TRBV9
D: -
size: many

DNA: TGTGCCAGCAGCAAAGTCGGCTTGGACAGGGTGGGAGAGACCCAGTACTTC
CDR3: CASSKVGLDRVGETQYF
J: TRBJ2-5
V: TRBV21-1
D: -
size: few

DNA: TGCAGTGCTAGAGGCACCACTCGCGGGAGGATCTACAATGAGCAGTTCTTC
CDR3: CSARGTTRGRIYNEQFF
J: TRBJ2-1
V: TRBV20-1
D: TRBD2
size: few